This T cell receptor (beta chain) was recovered during a study of T cells in narcolepsy. Overall study context: Donors had narcolepsy type 1 or type 2, or were healthy controls.

Germline values: CDR1 SGHVS, CDR2 FQNEAQ. V lost 5 bases, J lost 6 bases, and 9 bases stayed unmatched. The CDR3 consists of 15 residues. Assay used: immunoSEQ multiplex PCR; TCRdb lists only in-frame clones, some missing. The table shows approximately 35,000 clones, with around 90% occurring only once. The TCR originated in a human donor with narcolepsy. The rearrangement uses TRBV7-8 and TRBJ2-2, with TRBD1 matching 7 bases. The sequenced sample was CD45RA- memory CD4+ T cells from PBMCs. CDR3 DNA: TGTGCCAGCAGCGTTCGACAGGGAGATGCCGGGGAGCTGTTTTTT. Protein product: CASSVRQGDAGELFF.